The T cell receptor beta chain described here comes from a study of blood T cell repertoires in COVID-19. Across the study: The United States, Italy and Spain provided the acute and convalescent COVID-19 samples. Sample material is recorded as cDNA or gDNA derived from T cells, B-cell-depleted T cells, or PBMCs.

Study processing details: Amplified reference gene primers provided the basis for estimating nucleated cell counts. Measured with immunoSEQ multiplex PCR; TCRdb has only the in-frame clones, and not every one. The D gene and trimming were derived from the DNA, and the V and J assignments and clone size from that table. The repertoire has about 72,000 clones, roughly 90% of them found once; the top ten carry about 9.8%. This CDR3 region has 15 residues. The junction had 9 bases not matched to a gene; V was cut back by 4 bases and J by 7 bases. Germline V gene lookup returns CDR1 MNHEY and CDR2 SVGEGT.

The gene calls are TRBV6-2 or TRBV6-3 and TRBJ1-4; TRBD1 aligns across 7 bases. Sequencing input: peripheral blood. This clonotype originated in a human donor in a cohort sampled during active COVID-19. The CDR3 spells CASSFRTGGGEKLFF. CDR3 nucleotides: TGTGCCAGCAGTTTTCGGACAGGTGGCGGTGAAAAACTGTTTTTT.